Below are 20 T cell receptor beta chains sequenced from a single sample in a study of CD8 T cells in Susac syndrome. After extraction with the RNeasy kit, roughly 0.5 to 1 ug of the RNA was reverse transcribed using random hexamers. MiXCR, run by TCRdb on the immunoSEQ multiplex PCR reads, gives a single entry per CDR3 protein. Among approximately 100,000 distinct CDR3 sequences listed, about nine tenths were seen once. Sequencing was done on a sample of CD8+ T cells from PBMCs. These receptors all stem from a human donor in good health.

The V gene is TRBV7-2, the J gene TRBJ2-1; 11 bases align to TRBD2. CDR3 size: 14 residues. V gave up 0 bases and J gave up 15 bases; unmatched junction bases: 7. The V gene's germline CDR1 is SGHTA and CDR2 FQGNSA. The CDR3 DNA reads TGTGCCAGCAGCTTAGCGATCGCTAGCGGGGGGCTGTTCTTC. As protein: CASSLAIASGGLFF. The full variable domain, completed using reference TRBV7-2 and TRBJ2-1, is GAGVSQSPSNKVTEKGKDVELRCDPISGHTALYWYRQSLGQGLEFLIYFQGNSAPDKSGLPSDRFSAERTGGSVSTLTIQRTQQEDSAVYLCASSLAIASGGLFFGPGTRLTVL.

Turning to this clonotype: One end of the junction fails to match germline, which may point to a read error. This chain joins TRBV7-7 and TRBJ2-1, with TRBD1 matching over 8 bases. CDR1 and CDR2 (germline): SSHAT, FNYEAQ (reference sequence). CDR3 length: 13 amino acids. The CDR3 DNA reads as TGTGCTAGCAGCTTGGACAGGGCCGATGAGCAGTTCTTC. It yields the protein CASSLDRADEQFF. The complete variable domain, with remaining parts taken from reference TRBV7-7 and TRBJ2-1, reads GAGVSQSPRYKVTKRGQDVTLRCDPISSHATLYWYQQALGQGPEFLTYFNYEAQPDKSGLPSDRFSAERPEGSISTLTIQRTEQRDSAMYRCASSLDRADEQFFGPGTRLTVL.

The rearrangement links TRBV7-2 to TRBJ2-1; D is uncertain. Deletions cut 6 bases from V and 0 bases from J, with 9 bases between. The V gene's germline CDR1 is SGHTA and CDR2 FQGNSA. The CDR3 runs to 14 residues. CDR3 loop: CASRPYGSYNEQFF. CDR3 coding DNA: TGTGCCAGCAGGCCTTACGGCTCCTACAATGAGCAGTTCTTC. The whole variable domain, remainder taken from reference TRBV7-2 and TRBJ2-1, is GAGVSQSPSNKVTEKGKDVELRCDPISGHTALYWYRQSLGQGLEFLIYFQGNSAPDKSGLPSDRFSAERTGGSVSTLTIQRTQQEDSAVYLCASRPYGSYNEQFFGPGTRLTVL.

The chain employs TRBV2 and TRBJ2-5, with TRBD1 as a possible D gene (6 bases). Trimming removed 7 bases from V and 2 bases from J, with 17 bases in between. Germline V gene sequence: CDR1 SNHLY, CDR2 FYNNEI. This CDR3 has 15 residues. CDR3 protein: CASKVQGRRQETQYF. CDR3 nucleotides: TGTGCCAGCAAAGTACAGGGAAGGCGGCAAGAGACCCAGTACTTC. The whole variable domain, remainder taken from reference TRBV2 and TRBJ2-5, is EPEVTQTPSHQVTQMGQEVILRCVPISNHLYFYWYRQILGQKVEFLVSFYNNEISEKSEIFDDQFSVERPDGSNFTLKIRSTKLEDSAMYFCASKVQGRRQETQYFGPGTRLLVL.

This clonotype was seen a few times. The chain couples TRBV11-2 to TRBJ2-5; a weak D match, TRBD2 (5 bases). This CDR3 comprises 17 residues. Looked up from germline, CDR1 is SGHAT and CDR2 is FQNNGV. Trimming left V 4 bases short and J 5 bases short, with 23 bases between. CDR3 protein: CASSSDPLGGVLETQYF. In DNA form, the CDR3 reads TGTGCCAGCAGCTCTGATCCTTTAGGAGGAGTCCTGGAGACCCAGTACTTC. Full variable domain (outside the CDR3, taken from reference TRBV11-2 and TRBJ2-5): EAGVAQSPRYKIIEKRQSVAFWCNPISGHATLYWYQQILGQGPKLLIQFQNNGVVDDSQLPKDRFSAERLKGVDSTLKIQPAKLEDSAVYLCASSSDPLGGVLETQYFGPGTRLLVL.

V is TRBV12-3 or TRBV12-4 and J is TRBJ2-2; D is possibly TRBD1 (5 bases). The CDR3 consists of 16 residues. Deletions cut 5 bases from V and 1 base from J, with 14 bases between. The CDR3 DNA reads as TGTGCCAGCAGTCGTTTCTCACAGGAGAACACCGGGGAGCTGTTTTTT. This codes for CASSRFSQENTGELFF.

The gene calls are TRBV7-2 and TRBJ2-7; tentatively, D is TRBD2 (6 bases). The CDR3 is made up of 14 amino acids. Trimming took off 5 bases at V and 2 bases at J, with 13 bases between the two ends. From germline, CDR1 is SGHTA and CDR2 FQGNSA. This chain's CDR3 is CASSQRAGPYEQYF. CDR3 sequence (DNA): TGTGCCAGCAGCCAAAGGGCGGGACCCTACGAGCAGTACTTC.

The J gene is TRBJ2-1, the V gene TRBV7-7, with TRBD2 identical over 9 bases. The length of the CDR3 is 15 residues. CDR1 and CDR2 from the germline V gene are SSHAT and FNYEAQ (reference sequence). The J segment lost 7 bases and the V segment lost 1 base, leaving 5 bases of the junction unmatched. CDR3 sequence reads: CASSLVSGSRNEQFF. CDR3 bases: TGTGCCAGCAGCTTAGTTAGCGGGAGTCGGAATGAGCAGTTCTTC.

The rearrangement uses TRBV20-1 and TRBJ2-2, with D tentatively TRBD1 or TRBD2 (5 bases each). The CDR3 is 17 residues long. The ends were cut back, 0 bases at V and 1 base at J, with 15 bases in the middle. Germline CDR1 and CDR2: DFQATT and SNEGSKA (reference sequence). The CDR3 DNA reads TGCAGTGCTAGAGATGGGACCGGGACGGAGAACACCGGGGAGCTGTTTTTT. It is translated as CSARDGTGTENTGELFF.

The chain carries TRBV7-2 and TRBJ2-7; no clear D. Trimming left V 7 bases short and J 6 bases short, with 10 bases between. The CDR3 is 11 residues long. Germline V gene data show CDR1 as SGHTA and CDR2 as FQGNSA. CDR3: CASTSVIEQYF. The DNA of the CDR3 is TGTGCCAGCACCAGCGTCATCGAGCAGTACTTC.

The rearrangement joins TRBV7-2 to TRBJ2-7; tentatively, D is TRBD1 or TRBD2 (5 bases each). Germline loops: CDR1 SGHTA, CDR2 FQGNSA. The CDR3 sequence is 16 residues long. Deletions cut 1 base from V and 3 bases from J, with 16 bases between. The CDR3 region is CASSLEPGRGSYEQYF. CDR3 nucleotide sequence: TGTGCCAGCAGCTTAGAACCAGGGCGTGGGAGCTACGAGCAGTACTTC.

This sequence joins TRBV20-1 and TRBJ2-5; 9 bases line up with TRBD1. V was clipped by 5 bases and J by 4 bases; unmatched bases: 5. This CDR3 is 13 amino acids long. Germline-derived CDR1 and CDR2 are DFQATT and SNEGSKA (reference sequence). CDR3 protein: CSADRGMRETQYF. CDR3 bases: TGCAGTGCTGACAGGGGGATGAGAGAGACCCAGTACTTC.

The chain is built from TRBV18 and TRBJ1-1; TRBD1 matches 7 bases. V lost 5 bases to trimming and J lost 0 bases; unmatched junction nucleotides: 3. This CDR3 is built from 14 residues. Germline loops: CDR1 KGHSH, CDR2 LQKENI. The CDR3 coding sequence is TGTGCCAGCTCATTGGGACAGATGAACACTGAAGCTTTCTTT. It encodes CASSLGQMNTEAFF.

The chain joins TRBV12-5 to TRBJ2-3; D not resolved. The CDR3 length is 15 residues. CDR1 and CDR2 (germline): LGHNT, FRNRAP. V lost 2 bases and J lost 3, with 12 bases in between. The CDR3 protein is CASGLSAVRTDTQYF. The CDR3, as DNA: TGTGCTAGTGGTTTGTCCGCCGTCCGGACAGATACGCAGTATTTT.

The rearrangement joins TRBV3-1 to TRBJ2-5; 9 bases line up with TRBD2. V shed 3 bases, J shed 1 base, and the junction held 12 bases outside the gene matches. CDR3 length: 18 amino acids. CDR1 is LGHDT, CDR2 YNNKEL, per germline (reference sequence). The CDR3, as DNA: TGTGCCAGCAGCCAGAACATCCTCGGTAGCGGGAGCCAAGAGACCCAGTACTTC. It yields the protein CASSQNILGSGSQETQYF.

The rearrangement uses TRBV6-6 and TRBJ2-7; 7 bases agree with TRBD1. Unmatched junction bases numbered 7, after V lost 4 bases and J lost 4 bases. CDR1 and CDR2 (germline): MNHNY, SVGAGI (reference sequence). The CDR3 runs to 14 residues. The CDR3 coding sequence is TGTGCCAGCAGTTCCGGGACAGATGTATACGAGCAGTACTTC. Translating it yields CASSSGTDVYEQYF.

The chain couples TRBV7-2 to TRBJ1-2, with no clear D. The CDR3 has 13 amino acids. V was shortened by 4 bases and J by 5 bases, with 11 bases between the two germline ends. CDR1 and CDR2 (germline): SGHTA, FQGNSA. CDR3 nucleotide sequence: TGTGCCAGCAGCTCCGGCGGGGAGTATGGCTACACCTTC. Amino acids: CASSSGGEYGYTF. Drawing the rest from reference TRBV7-2 and TRBJ1-2, the complete variable domain is GAGVSQSPSNKVTEKGKDVELRCDPISGHTALYWYRQSLGQGLEFLIYFQGNSAPDKSGLPSDRFSAERTGGSVSTLTIQRTQQEDSAVYLCASSSGGEYGYTFGSGTRLTVV.

The chain joins TRBV6-5 to TRBJ1-5; 7 bases align to TRBD1. The CDR3 contains 16 residues. V shed 0 bases, J shed 2 bases, and the junction held 4 bases outside the gene matches. Per the germline V gene, CDR1 is MNHEY and CDR2 is SVGAGI. CDR3 DNA sequence: TGTGCCAGCAGTTACTCGGGACAGACGGGCAATCAGCCCCAGCATTTT. Protein product: CASSYSGQTGNQPQHF.

The chain couples TRBV19 to TRBJ2-2; D is unclear. Trimming shortened V by 6 bases and J by 0 bases, and 8 bases separated the two germline ends. CDR3 length: 14 residues. Germline V gives CDR1 LNHDA, CDR2 SQIVND (reference sequence). DNA for the CDR3: TGTGCCAGTAGCTGGGTCGCGAACACCGGGGAGCTGTTTTTT. It codes for CASSWVANTGELFF.

The CDR3 DNA reads as TGTGCCAGCAGTGAAAACCCGGGAAGCGGGGAGCTGTTTTTT. This encodes CASSENPGSGELFF. J is TRBJ2-2 and V is TRBV25-1, with D possibly matching TRBD2 (5 bases). The CDR3 has 14 amino acids. CDR1 and CDR2 (germline): MGHDK, SYGVNS. V shed 2 bases and J shed 7 bases, with 11 bases lying between them.